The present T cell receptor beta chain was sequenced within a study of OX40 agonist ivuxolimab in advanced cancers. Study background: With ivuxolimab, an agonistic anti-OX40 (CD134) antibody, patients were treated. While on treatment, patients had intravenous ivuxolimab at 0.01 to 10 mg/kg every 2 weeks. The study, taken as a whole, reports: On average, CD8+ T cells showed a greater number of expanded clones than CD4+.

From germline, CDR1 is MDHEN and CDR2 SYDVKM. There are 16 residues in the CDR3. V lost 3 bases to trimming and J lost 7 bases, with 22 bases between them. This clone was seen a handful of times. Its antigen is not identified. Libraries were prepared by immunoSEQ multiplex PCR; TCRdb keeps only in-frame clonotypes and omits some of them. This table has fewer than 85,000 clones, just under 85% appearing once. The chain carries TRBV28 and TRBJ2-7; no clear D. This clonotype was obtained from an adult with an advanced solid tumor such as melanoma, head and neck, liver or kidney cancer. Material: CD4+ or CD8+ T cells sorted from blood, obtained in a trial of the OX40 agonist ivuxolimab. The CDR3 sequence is CASSFLGQDQEKEQYF. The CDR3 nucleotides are TGTGCCAGCAGTTTCCTAGGCCAGGACCAGGAGAAGGAGCAGTACTTC.